The 19 T cell receptor beta chains presented below share a single source sample, sequenced in a study of T cells in Graves' hyperthyroidism and ophthalmopathy. Researchers took RNA transcripts and amplified the TCR beta CDR3 regions from them. The TCR CDR3 was amplified in a first-round RT-PCR using the HTBI primer set. One entry per CDR3 protein results from TCRdb running MiXCR on the multiplex PCR reads. The table records roughly 720,000 distinct CDR3 sequences, 15% to 20% of them present only once. Input material: blood. These receptors all come from a middle-aged man with Graves' hyperthyroidism.

The chain's CDR3 is CASSALDYEQYF. The CDR3 DNA reads as TGTGCCAGCAGCGCTTTGGACTACGAGCAGTACTTC. The rearrangement uses TRBV3-1 and TRBJ2-7; D gene ambiguous. CDR1 and CDR2 (germline): LGHDT, YNNKEL (reference sequence). V lost 5 bases, J lost 3 bases, and 8 bases lay in between. The CDR3 consists of 12 residues.

The chain links TRBV28 to TRBJ2-3, with TRBD2 matching 10 bases. Losses at the gene ends were 6 bases for V and 8 bases for J; bases not matched to a gene: 11. The CDR3 has 15 residues. Germline loops: CDR1 MDHEN, CDR2 SYDVKM. The CDR3 coding sequence is TGTGCCAGCAGCACGAAGCGGGAGGGCCGGGTTACGCAGTATTTT. Translating gives CASSTKREGRVTQYF.

Written as DNA, the CDR3 is TGTGCCACCAGTGATGGTTCAGCGGGAGGCGAGACCCAGTACTTC. As protein: CATSDGSAGGETQYF. This chain connects TRBV24-1 to TRBJ2-5; the match to TRBD2 covers 9 bases. Germline CDR1 and CDR2: KGHDR and SFDVKD. CDR3 size: 15 residues. After removal of 3 bases from V and 5 bases from J, the junction contained 6 bases not matched to a gene.

The CDR3 nucleotides are TGCAGTGCTAGAGATGCCCCGGGCCAGCCCCAGCATTTT. Residues: CSARDAPGQPQHF. This rearrangement joins TRBV20-1 to TRBJ1-5, with D unresolved. Trimming took off 0 bases at V and 7 bases at J, with 10 bases between the two ends. Germline CDR1 and CDR2: DFQATT and SNEGSKA (reference sequence). This CDR3 is built from 13 residues.

The CDR3 loop is CASSLVSGAQSYNEQFF. CDR3 DNA: TGTGCCAGCAGCTTAGTCTCAGGGGCCCAATCCTACAATGAGCAGTTCTTC. The chain has TRBV7-6 and TRBJ2-1, with D possibly being TRBD1 (6 bases). V gave up 1 base and J gave up 1 base, with 14 bases separating them. CDR1 and CDR2 from the germline V gene are SGHVS and FNYEAQ. This CDR3 region has 17 residues.

The rearrangement joins TRBV6-1 to TRBJ1-4, with unresolved D. Germline CDR1 MNHNS, CDR2 SASEGT. The CDR3 has 16 residues. V lost 7 bases and J lost 0, with 15 bases in between. The DNA of the CDR3 is TGTGCCAGCATCCTAGGGCAGTTTACAACTAATGAAAAACTGTTTTTT. Its protein product is CASILGQFTTNEKLFF.

This clonotype was seen ten or more times. The J gene is TRBJ1-2, the V gene TRBV28; TRBD1 matches at 9 bases. The CDR3 extends over 18 amino acids. Germline-derived CDR1 and CDR2 are MDHEN and SYDVKM. Trimming at V came to 4 bases and at J to 6 bases, leaving 18 bases not matched to a gene. The CDR3 loop is CASSSRTGAVLVMDGYTF. The CDR3 DNA reads as TGTGCCAGCAGTTCGCGGACAGGGGCAGTTTTAGTGATGGATGGCTACACCTTC.

The J gene is TRBJ2-1, the V gene TRBV3-1; TRBD1 matches 12 bases. CDR1 and CDR2 from the germline V gene are LGHDT and YNNKEL (reference sequence). The CDR3 has 18 amino acids. J was trimmed by 1 base and V by 8 bases; bases with no gene match: 12. The DNA of the CDR3 is TGTGCCAGCTCCTGGGGGACAGGGGGCGGAAAGTCCTACAATGAGCAGTTCTTC. As protein: CASSWGTGGGKSYNEQFF.

The chain couples TRBV20-1 to TRBJ1-3, with D perhaps TRBD1 (5 bases). Deletions cut 6 bases from V and 0 bases from J, with 15 bases between. Per germline, CDR1 DFQATT and CDR2 SNEGSKA (reference sequence). This CDR3 is 15 amino acids long. The CDR3 reads CSAEGSSSSGNTIYF. The CDR3 nucleotides read TGCAGTGCGGAGGGGAGCAGCAGCTCTGGAAACACCATATATTTT.

This clonotype was recorded a few times. This rearrangement joins TRBV29-1 to TRBJ2-7; tentative D call: TRBD1 (6 bases). The V gene's germline CDR1 is SQVTM and CDR2 ANQGSEA. Trimming removed 0 bases at V and 0 bases at J, with 9 bases between. The CDR3 runs to 14 residues. The CDR3 DNA follows: TGCAGCGTTGAAGAGGGGGCCAGCTCCTACGAGCAGTACTTC. Protein sequence: CSVEEGASSYEQYF.

This rearrangement joins TRBV9 to TRBJ2-1; possibly TRBD2 for D (6 bases). The CDR3 extends over 15 amino acids. V lost 1 base and J 4 bases, leaving 12 bases between the germline ends. CDR1 and CDR2 (germline): SGDLS, YYNGEE. CDR3 nucleotides: TGTGCCAGCAGCGTACAGGGTAGCGGATACAATGAGCAGTTCTTC. This gives the protein CASSVQGSGYNEQFF.

The chain couples TRBV19 to TRBJ2-1; D gene ambiguous. In germline, CDR1 is LNHDA, CDR2 SQIVND (reference sequence). The CDR3 spans 14 residues. V lost 7 bases and J lost 10, with 20 bases in between. CDR3 in DNA: TGTGCCAGTACCCAAGAACCGAATGCGAGGGAGCAGTTCTTC. Residues: CASTQEPNAREQFF.

The chain links TRBV9 to TRBJ2-1; 13 bases match TRBD2. The CDR3 runs to 16 residues. V shed 3 bases and J 10 bases; nucleotides not matched to a gene: 10. Germline assignment: CDR1 SGDLS and CDR2 YYNGEE. The DNA for the CDR3 is TGTGCCAGCAGCGCTCCGGGACTAGCGGGAAGCAGAGAGCAGTTCTTC. Amino acid sequence: CASSAPGLAGSREQFF.

This chain connects TRBV28 to TRBJ2-7; D is ambiguous. The CDR3 length is 15 residues. V was pared by 3 bases and J by 0 bases, with 12 bases between. Germline V gives CDR1 MDHEN, CDR2 SYDVKM. The CDR3 region is CASSLPLESSYEQYF. The CDR3 DNA follows: TGTGCCAGCAGTTTGCCCCTGGAAAGCTCCTACGAGCAGTACTTC. Full variable domain (missing parts from reference TRBV28 and TRBJ2-7): DVKVTQSSRYLVKRTGEKVFLECVQDMDHENMFWYRQDPGLGLRLIYFSYDVKMKEKGDIPEGYSVSREKKERFSLILESASTNQTSMYLCASSLPLESSYEQYFGPGTRLTVT.

The chain recombines TRBV19 with TRBJ2-1, with D perhaps matching TRBD1 or TRBD2 (7 bases each). Germline assignment: CDR1 LNHDA and CDR2 SQIVND (reference sequence). This CDR3 comprises 15 residues. V lost 0 bases and J lost 8, with 14 bases in between. This CDR3 reads CASSIEGRGGDEQFF. CDR3 bases: TGTGCCAGTAGTATAGAGGGCAGGGGGGGCGATGAGCAGTTCTTC.

Points on this clonotype: A much larger clonotype is one base distant, so this may be a read error. The CDR3 ends on some other residue instead of the conserved phenylalanine or tryptophan, so this is likely a read error. The V call is TRBV28, the J call TRBJ2-5; possibly TRBD1 or TRBD2 for D (6 bases each). Trimming removed 2 bases from V and 0 bases from J, with 13 bases in between. CDR3 length: 16 residues. CDR1 and CDR2 (germline): MDHEN, SYDVKM. The CDR3 nucleotides read TGTGCCAGCAGTTTAAGGGGGGCGGGACACCAAGAGACCCAGTACCTC. Translating it yields CASSLRGAGHQETQYL.

This clonotype was seen many times. The CDR3 is CASSDYGYTF. CDR3 sequence (DNA): TGTGCCAGCTCAGACTATGGCTACACCTTC. The chain is built from TRBV28 and TRBJ1-2, with D unclear. Between the trimmed V and J ends, which lost 8 bases and 3 bases, there was a span of 4 bases. The CDR3 spans 10 residues. Germline CDR1 and CDR2: MDHEN and SYDVKM.

The gene calls are TRBV4-3 and TRBJ2-3; either TRBD1 or TRBD2 may fit D (6 bases each). Looked up from germline, CDR1 is LGHNA and CDR2 is YSLEER. The CDR3 loop spans 14 amino acids. The CDR3 bases are TGCAGCGCCGAGGAGGGCAGGGGCCCAGATACGCAGTATTTT. Amino acids: CSAEEGRGPDTQYF.

This clonotype was seen a few times. The chain employs TRBV29-1 and TRBJ1-1; D unresolved. CDR3 size: 13 residues. V lost 6 bases, J lost 4 bases, and 15 bases lay in between. Per the germline V gene, CDR1 is SQVTM and CDR2 is ANQGSEA. The CDR3 loop is CSVGIRWGTEAFF. The CDR3 DNA reads as TGCAGCGTGGGCATCCGGTGGGGCACTGAAGCTTTCTTT.